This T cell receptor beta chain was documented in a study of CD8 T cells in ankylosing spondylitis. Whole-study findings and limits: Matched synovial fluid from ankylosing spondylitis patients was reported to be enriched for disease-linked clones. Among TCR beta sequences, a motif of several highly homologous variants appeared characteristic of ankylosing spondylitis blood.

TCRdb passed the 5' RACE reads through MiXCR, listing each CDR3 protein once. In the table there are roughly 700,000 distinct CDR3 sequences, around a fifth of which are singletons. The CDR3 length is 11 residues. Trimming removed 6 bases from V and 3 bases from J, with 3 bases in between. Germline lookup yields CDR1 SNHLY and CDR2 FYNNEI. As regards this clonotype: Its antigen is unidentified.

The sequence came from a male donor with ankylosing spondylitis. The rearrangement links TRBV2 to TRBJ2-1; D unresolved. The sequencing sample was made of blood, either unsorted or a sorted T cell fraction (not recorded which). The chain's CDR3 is CASRVYNEQFF. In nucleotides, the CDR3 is TGTGCCAGCAGGGTCTACAATGAGCAGTTCTTC.